The 2 T cell receptor beta chains below all came from one sample that was sequenced in a study of cytomegalovirus exposure and HLA in healthy donors. PCR involved 60 Vbeta and 13 Jbeta primers. Profiled with immunoSEQ multiplex PCR; TCRdb holds only in-frame clones, not every one. The repertoire holds some 110,000 clones, with just over 70% as singletons. Sequencing input: PBMCs. These receptors came from a boy aged 10-17 years in good health and CMV-seronegative.

This sequence joins TRBV27 and TRBJ2-1; 7 positions agree with TRBD2. In germline, CDR1 is MNHEY, CDR2 SMNVEV (reference sequence). The CDR3 has 15 residues. Trimming at V came to 6 bases and at J to 4 bases, leaving 9 bases not matched to a gene. The CDR3 nucleotides read TGTGCCAGCAGCCCGGGACTAATTAATTACAATGAGCAGTTCTTC. It encodes CASSPGLINYNEQFF.

The chain recombines TRBV5-1 with TRBJ2-4; D not resolved. CDR1 SGHRS and CDR2 YFSETQ come from the germline V gene. This CDR3 region has 15 residues. V lost 0 bases and J lost 0, with 7 bases in between. The CDR3 loop is CASSLDSLAKNIQYF. DNA for the CDR3: TGCGCCAGCAGCTTGGACTCTCTAGCCAAAAACATTCAGTACTTC.